The entry that follows covers one T cell receptor beta chain sequence. The CDR3 is 14 amino acids. CDR1 is MGHRA and CDR2 is YSYEKL in the germline V gene. The J segment lost 5 bases and the V segment lost 2 bases, leaving 5 bases of the junction unmatched. In the original analysis: The authors estimated nucleated cell counts from reference gene primer amplification. Generated by immunoSEQ multiplex PCR, the TCRdb table keeps only in-frame clones and is missing some. That table gives V, J and clone size, and the DNA gave D and trimming. This table has about 96,000 clones, about four fifths appearing once. The record originates from a study of blood T cell repertoires in COVID-19. Looking at the study overall: PBMCs, B-cell-depleted T cells, or T cells provided the cDNA or gDNA that made up the material.

The genes are TRBV4-1 and TRBJ1-1, with 7 positions matching TRBD1. The receptor was derived from a woman in her fifties or sixties with acute or convalescent COVID-19. Sequenced input: peripheral blood. The DNA for the CDR3 is TGCGCCAGCAGCCAAAGACAGGGAGAGACTGAAGCTTTCTTT. Translating gives CASSQRQGETEAFF.